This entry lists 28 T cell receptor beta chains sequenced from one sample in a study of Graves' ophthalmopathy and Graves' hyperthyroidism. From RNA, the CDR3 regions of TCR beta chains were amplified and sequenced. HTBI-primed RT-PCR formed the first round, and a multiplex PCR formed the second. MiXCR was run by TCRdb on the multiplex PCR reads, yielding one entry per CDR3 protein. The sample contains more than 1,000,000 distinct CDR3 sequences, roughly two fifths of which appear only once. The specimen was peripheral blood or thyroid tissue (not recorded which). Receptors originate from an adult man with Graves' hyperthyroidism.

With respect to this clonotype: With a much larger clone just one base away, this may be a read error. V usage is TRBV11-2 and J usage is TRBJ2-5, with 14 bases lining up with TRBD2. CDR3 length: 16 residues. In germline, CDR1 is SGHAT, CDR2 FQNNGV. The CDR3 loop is CASSLMPGLAGEAQYF. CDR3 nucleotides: TGTGCCAGCAGCTTAATGCCGGGACTAGCGGGAGAGGCCCAGTACTTC.

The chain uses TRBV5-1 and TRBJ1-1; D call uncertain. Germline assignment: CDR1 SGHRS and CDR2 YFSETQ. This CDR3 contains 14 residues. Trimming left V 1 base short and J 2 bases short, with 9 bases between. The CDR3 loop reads CASSLPQENTEAFF. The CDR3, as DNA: TGCGCCAGCAGCTTGCCCCAGGAAAACACTGAAGCTTTCTTT.

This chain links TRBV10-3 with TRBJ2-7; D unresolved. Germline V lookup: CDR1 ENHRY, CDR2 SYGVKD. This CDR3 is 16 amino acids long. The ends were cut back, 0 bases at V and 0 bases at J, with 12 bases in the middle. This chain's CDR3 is CAISESATRSSYEQYF. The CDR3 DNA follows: TGTGCCATCAGTGAGTCCGCGACAAGGAGCTCCTACGAGCAGTACTTC.

The DNA for the CDR3 is TGTGCCAGTAGTAGGCGACAGGGCAACTCTGGAAACACCATATATTTT. Translated, it gives CASSRRQGNSGNTIYF. The rearrangement uses TRBV19 and TRBJ1-3, with TRBD1 matching over 7 bases. Germline V CDR1 and CDR2: LNHDA, SQIVND (reference sequence). Losses at the gene ends were 4 bases for V and 0 bases for J; bases not matched to a gene: 6. This CDR3 contains 16 residues.

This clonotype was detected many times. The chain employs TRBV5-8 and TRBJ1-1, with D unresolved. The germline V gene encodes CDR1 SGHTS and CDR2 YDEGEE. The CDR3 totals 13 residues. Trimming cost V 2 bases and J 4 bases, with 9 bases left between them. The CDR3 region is CASSFHSGTEAFF. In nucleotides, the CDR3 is TGTGCCAGCAGCTTCCATTCGGGCACTGAAGCTTTCTTT.

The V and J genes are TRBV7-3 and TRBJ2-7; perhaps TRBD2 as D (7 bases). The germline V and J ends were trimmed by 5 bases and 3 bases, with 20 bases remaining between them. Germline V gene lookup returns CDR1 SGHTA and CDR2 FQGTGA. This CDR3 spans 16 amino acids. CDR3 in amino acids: CASSLGGPGTHYEQYF. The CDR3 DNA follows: TGTGCCAGCAGCCTCGGGGGGCCAGGGACGCACTACGAGCAGTACTTC.

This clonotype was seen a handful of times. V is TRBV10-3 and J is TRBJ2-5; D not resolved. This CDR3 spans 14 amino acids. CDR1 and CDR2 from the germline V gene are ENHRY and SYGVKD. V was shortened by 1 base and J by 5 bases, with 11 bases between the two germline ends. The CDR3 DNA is TGTGCCATCAGTGAGTTGGGTGTCGGGGAGACCCAGTACTTC. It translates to CAISELGVGETQYF.

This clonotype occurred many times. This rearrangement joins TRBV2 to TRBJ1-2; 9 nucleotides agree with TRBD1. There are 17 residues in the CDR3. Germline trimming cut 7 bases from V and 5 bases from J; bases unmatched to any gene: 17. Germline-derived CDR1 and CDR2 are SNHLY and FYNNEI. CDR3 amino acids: CASTSNPRTGDHYGYTF. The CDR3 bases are TGTGCCAGCACCTCCAACCCCCGGACAGGGGACCATTATGGCTACACCTTC. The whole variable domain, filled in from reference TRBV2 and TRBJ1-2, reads EPEVTQTPSHQVTQMGQEVILRCVPISNHLYFYWYRQILGQKVEFLVSFYNNEISEKSEIFDDQFSVERPDGSNFTLKIRSTKLEDSAMYFCASTSNPRTGDHYGYTFGSGTRLTVV.

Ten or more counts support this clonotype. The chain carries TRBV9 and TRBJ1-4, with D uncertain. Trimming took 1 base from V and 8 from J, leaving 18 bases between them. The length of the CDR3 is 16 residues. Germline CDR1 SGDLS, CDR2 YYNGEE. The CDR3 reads CASSVSMTAIGEKLFF. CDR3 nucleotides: TGTGCCAGCAGCGTATCAATGACGGCCATAGGGGAAAAACTGTTTTTT.

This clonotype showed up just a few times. The CDR3 sequence is CASSPHPGSESYEQYF. For the CDR3, the DNA is TGCGCCAGCAGCCCACATCCCGGGAGTGAGTCCTACGAGCAGTACTTC. The chain recombines TRBV5-1 with TRBJ2-7; D is possibly TRBD2 (6 bases). CDR3 size: 16 residues. V was shortened by 4 bases and J by 1 base, with 18 bases between the two germline ends. Germline V lookup: CDR1 SGHRS, CDR2 YFSETQ.

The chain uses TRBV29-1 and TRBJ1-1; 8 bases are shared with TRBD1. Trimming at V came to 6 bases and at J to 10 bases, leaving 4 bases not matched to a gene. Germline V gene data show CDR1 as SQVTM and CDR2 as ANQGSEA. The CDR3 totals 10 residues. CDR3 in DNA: TGCAGCGTCCAACAGGGGGTAGCTTTCTTT. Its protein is CSVQQGVAFF. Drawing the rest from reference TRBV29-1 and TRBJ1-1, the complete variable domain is SAVISQKPSRDICQRGTSLTIQCQVDSQVTMMFWYRQQPGQSLTLIATANQGSEATYESGFVIDKFPISRPNLTFSTLTVSNMSPEDSSIYLCSVQQGVAFFGQGTRLTVV.

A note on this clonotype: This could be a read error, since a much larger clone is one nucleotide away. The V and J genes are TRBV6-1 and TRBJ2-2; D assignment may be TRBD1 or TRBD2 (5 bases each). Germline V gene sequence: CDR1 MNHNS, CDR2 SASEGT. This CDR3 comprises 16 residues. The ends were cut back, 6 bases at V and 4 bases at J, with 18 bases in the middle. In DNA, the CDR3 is TGTGCCAGCAGATCCCGGCGGGCAGGGAGCACCGGGGAGCTGTTTTTT. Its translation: CASRSRRAGSTGELFF.

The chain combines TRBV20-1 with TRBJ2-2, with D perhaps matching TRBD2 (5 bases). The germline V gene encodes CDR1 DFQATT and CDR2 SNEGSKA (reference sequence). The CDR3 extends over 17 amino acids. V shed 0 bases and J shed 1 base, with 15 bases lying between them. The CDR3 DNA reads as TGCAGTGCTAGAGACACCCCGTGGGCGGGGAACACCGGGGAGCTGTTTTTT. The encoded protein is CSARDTPWAGNTGELFF.

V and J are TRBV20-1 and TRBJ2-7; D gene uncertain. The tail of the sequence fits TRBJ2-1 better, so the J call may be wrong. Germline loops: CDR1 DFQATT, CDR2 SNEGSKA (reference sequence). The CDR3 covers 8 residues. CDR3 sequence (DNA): TGCAGCCCTCATGAGCAGTTCTTC. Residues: CSPHEQFF.

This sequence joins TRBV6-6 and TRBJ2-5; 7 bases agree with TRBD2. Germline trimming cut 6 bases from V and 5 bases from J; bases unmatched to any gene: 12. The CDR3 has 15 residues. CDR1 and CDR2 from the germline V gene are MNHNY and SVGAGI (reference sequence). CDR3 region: CASRDGGGERETQYF. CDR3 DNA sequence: TGTGCCAGCAGGGACGGCGGGGGAGAAAGGGAGACCCAGTACTTC.

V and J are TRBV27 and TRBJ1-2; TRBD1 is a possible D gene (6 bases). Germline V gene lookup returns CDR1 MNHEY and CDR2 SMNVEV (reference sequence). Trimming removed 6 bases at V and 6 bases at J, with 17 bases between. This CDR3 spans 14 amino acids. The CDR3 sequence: CASRPGQISNGYTF. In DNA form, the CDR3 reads TGTGCCAGCAGACCGGGACAAATTTCCAATGGCTACACCTTC.

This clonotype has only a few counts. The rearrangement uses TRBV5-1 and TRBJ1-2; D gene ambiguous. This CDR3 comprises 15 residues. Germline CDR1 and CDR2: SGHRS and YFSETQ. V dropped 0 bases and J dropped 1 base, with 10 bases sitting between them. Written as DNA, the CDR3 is TGCGCCAGCAGCTTGGACCCAGGAAATAACTATGGCTACACCTTC. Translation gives CASSLDPGNNYGYTF.

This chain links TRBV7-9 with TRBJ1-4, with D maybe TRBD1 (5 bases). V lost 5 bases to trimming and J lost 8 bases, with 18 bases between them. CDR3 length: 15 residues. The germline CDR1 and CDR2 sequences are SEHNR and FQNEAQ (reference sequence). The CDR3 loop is CASSPVRGAGEKLFF. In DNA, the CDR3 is TGTGCCAGCAGCCCTGTCCGAGGGGCAGGCGAAAAACTGTTTTTT. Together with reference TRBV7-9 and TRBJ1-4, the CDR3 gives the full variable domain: DTGVSQNPRHKITKRGQNVTFRCDPISEHNRLYWYRQTLGQGPEFLTYFQNEAQLEKSRLLSDRFSAERPKGSFSTLEIQRTEQGDSAMYLCASSPVRGAGEKLFFGSGTQLSVL.

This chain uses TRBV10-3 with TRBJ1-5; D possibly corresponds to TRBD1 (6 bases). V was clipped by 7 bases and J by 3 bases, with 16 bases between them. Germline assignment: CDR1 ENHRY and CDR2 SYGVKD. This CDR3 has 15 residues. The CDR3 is CAIKNPRQANQPQHF. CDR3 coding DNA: TGTGCCATCAAGAACCCGCGACAGGCCAATCAGCCCCAGCATTTT.

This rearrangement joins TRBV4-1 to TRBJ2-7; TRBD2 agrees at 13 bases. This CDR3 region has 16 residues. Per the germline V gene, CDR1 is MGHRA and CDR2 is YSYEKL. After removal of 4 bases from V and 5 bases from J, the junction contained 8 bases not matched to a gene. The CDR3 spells CASSPPGLAGIDEQYF. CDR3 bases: TGCGCCAGCAGCCCTCCGGGACTAGCGGGAATCGACGAGCAGTACTTC.

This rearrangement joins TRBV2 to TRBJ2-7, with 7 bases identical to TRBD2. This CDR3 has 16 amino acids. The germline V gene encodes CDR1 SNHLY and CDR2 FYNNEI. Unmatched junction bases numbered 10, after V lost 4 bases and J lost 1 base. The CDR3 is CASSASRPSGSYEQYF. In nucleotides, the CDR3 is TGTGCCAGCAGTGCTAGTAGGCCTAGCGGATCCTACGAGCAGTACTTC.

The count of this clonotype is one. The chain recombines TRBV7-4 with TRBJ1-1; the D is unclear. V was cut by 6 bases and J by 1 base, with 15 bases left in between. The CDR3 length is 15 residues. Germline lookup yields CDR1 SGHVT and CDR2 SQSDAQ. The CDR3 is CASRTPSSPNTEAFF. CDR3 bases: TGTGCCAGCAGAACGCCGAGTTCTCCGAACACTGAAGCTTTCTTT.

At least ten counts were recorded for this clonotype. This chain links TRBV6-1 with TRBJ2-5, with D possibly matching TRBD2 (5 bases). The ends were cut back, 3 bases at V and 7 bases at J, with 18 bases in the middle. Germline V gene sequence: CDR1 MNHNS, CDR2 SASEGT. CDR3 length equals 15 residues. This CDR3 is CASSESRGKPGTQYF. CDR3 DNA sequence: TGTGCCAGCAGTGAGTCGCGAGGGAAGCCTGGGACCCAGTACTTC.

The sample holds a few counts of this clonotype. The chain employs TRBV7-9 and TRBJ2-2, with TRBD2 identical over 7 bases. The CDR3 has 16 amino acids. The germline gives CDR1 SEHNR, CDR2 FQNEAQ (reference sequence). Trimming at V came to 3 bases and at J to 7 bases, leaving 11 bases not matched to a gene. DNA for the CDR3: TGTGCCAGCAGCTTTGTCGGCGGGAGTTTGATCGGGGAGCTGTTTTTT. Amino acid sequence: CASSFVGGSLIGELFF.

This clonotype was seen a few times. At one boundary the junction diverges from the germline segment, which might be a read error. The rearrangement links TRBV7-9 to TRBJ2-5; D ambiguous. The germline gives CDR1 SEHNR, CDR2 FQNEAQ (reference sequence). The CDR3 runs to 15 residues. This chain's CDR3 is CASSAARPNEETQYF. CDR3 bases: TGCGCCAGCAGCGCCGCACGGCCTAATGAAGAGACCCAGTACTTC.

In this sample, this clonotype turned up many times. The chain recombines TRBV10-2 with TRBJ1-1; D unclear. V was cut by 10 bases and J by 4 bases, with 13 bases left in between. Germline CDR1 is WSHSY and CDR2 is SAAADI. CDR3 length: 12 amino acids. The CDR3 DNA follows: TGCGCCATCGCCGGGGTTCGCACTGAAGCTTTCTTT. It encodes CAIAGVRTEAFF.

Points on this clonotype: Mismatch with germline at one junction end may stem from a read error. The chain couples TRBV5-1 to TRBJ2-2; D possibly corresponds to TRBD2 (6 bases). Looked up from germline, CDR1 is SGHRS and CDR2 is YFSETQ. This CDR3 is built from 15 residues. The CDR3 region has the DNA TGCGCCAGCAGCTTAAATCAGCCAACCACCGGGGGGCTGTTTTTT. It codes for CASSLNQPTTGGLFF.

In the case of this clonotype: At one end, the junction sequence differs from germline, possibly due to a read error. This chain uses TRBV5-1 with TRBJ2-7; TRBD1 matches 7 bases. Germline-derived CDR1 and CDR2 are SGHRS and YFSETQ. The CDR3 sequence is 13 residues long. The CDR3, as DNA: TGCACCAGCAGACAGACAGGGAGCAACGAGCAGTACTTC. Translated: CTSRQTGSNEQYF.